Below, one T cell receptor beta chain is given with its context. Its target is unknown. The data were obtained in a study of shared clonotypes between healthy human individuals. Study observations and caveats: The authors sampled blood alone, and tissue repertoires likely differ.

Assay execution took place at the deep level. Here immunoSEQ multiplex PCR was the method, and the copy in TCRdb shows in-frame clones only, minus some. The table records nearly 1,000,000 clones, less than 85% of them present only once. J lost 0 bases, V lost 3 bases, and 2 bases had no gene match. This CDR3 is built from 15 residues. From germline, CDR1 is ENHRY and CDR2 SYGVKD. This rearrangement joins TRBV10-3 to TRBJ2-7; 10 nucleotides line up with TRBD2. The sequence came from a man aged 18 to 29 in good health. Sequencing used memory CD4+ T cells sorted from blood. Subset in this sample: CD45RA-negative fraction. This CDR3 is CAISEGLADSYEQYF. Here the CDR3 DNA reads TGTGCCATCAGTGAAGGACTAGCGGACTCCTACGAGCAGTACTTC.